These T cell receptor beta chains were read from a single sample in a study of T cell changes during pregnancy in multiple sclerosis. Profiling relied on immunoSEQ multiplex PCR, and the TCRdb table lists in-frame clones only, not all of them. The repertoire holds around 48,000 clones, over 85% seen once, with approximately 3% in the top ten. The sample in question was CD8+ T cells from peripheral blood mononuclear cells, obtained before pregnancy. These receptors came from a female donor with multiple sclerosis, enrolled in a pregnancy study. Both conserved end residues are part of each CDR3. A D gene is named only where the DNA matches it firmly. Clone size is shown for a subset of rows, as once, few, many or a class of expanded clone.

NA | TRBJ2-7 | NA | TRBV11-2 | CASSLDMQGLSYEQYF | TGTGCCAGCAGCTTAGATATGCAGGGACTCTCCTACGAGCAGTACTTC
NA | TRBJ1-2 | NA | TRBV6-1 | CASRGLQEGYTF | TGTGCCAGCAGGGGGCTGCAGGAGGGCTACACCTTC
NA | TRBJ1-6 | once | TRBV6-4 | CASSDREENSPLHF | TGTGCCAGCAGTGACAGGGAGGAAAATTCACCCCTCCACTTT
NA | TRBJ2-7 | NA | TRBV19 | CASSLGTGYEQYF | TGTGCCAGTAGTCTGGGAACAGGTTACGAGCAGTACTTC
TRBD1 | TRBJ2-7 | NA | TRBV19 | CASSAGAGGWWEQYF | TGTGCCAGTAGTGCCGGGGCAGGGGGCTGGTGGGAGCAGTACTTC
TRBD2 | TRBJ2-7 | NA | TRBV2 | CASIPASGSSYEQYF | TGTGCCAGCATCCCAGCTAGCGGAAGCTCCTACGAGCAGTACTTC
TRBD1 | TRBJ1-2 | NA | TRBV9 | CASSSGGVFYGYTF | TGTGCCAGCAGCTCAGGGGGCGTCTTTTACGGCTACACCTTC
TRBD1 | TRBJ2-7 | NA | TRBV10-3 | CAIRMLSGTGGHYEQYF | TGTGCCATCAGAATGTTGTCCGGGACAGGAGGCCACTACGAGCAGTACTTC
NA | TRBJ1-1 | NA | TRBV28 | CASSLRLGGGTEAFF | TGTGCCAGCAGTTTAAGGCTGGGGGGAGGCACTGAAGCTTTCTTT
NA | TRBJ1-5 | NA | TRBV6-5 | CASSPMGDQPQHF | TGTGCCAGCAGCCCCATGGGAGACCAGCCCCAGCATTTT
NA | TRBJ2-2 | NA | TRBV7-9 | CASSLAPGRGVNTGELFF | TGTGCCAGCAGCTTAGCTCCCGGCAGGGGGGTAAACACCGGGGAGCTGTTTTTT
NA | TRBJ1-2 | once | TRBV20-1 | CSAGANGYTF | TGCAGTGCTGGGGCAAATGGCTACACCTTC
TRBD2 | TRBJ2-1 | NA | TRBV7-2 | CASSSMRLATYNEQFF | TGTGCCAGCAGCTCGATGCGACTAGCAACCTACAATGAGCAGTTCTTC
TRBD1 | TRBJ2-1 | NA | TRBV7-9 | CASSPPGQGFAEQFF | TGTGCCAGCAGCCCCCCGGGACAGGGGTTTGCTGAGCAGTTCTTC
TRBD1 | TRBJ1-1 | NA | TRBV9 | CASSARQGSTEAFF | TGTGCCAGCAGCGCCCGACAGGGAAGCACTGAAGCTTTCTTT
NA | TRBJ2-2 | NA | TRBV7-9 | CASSPARGNTGELFF | TGTGCCAGCAGCCCAGCGCGGGGGAACACCGGGGAGCTGTTTTTT
NA | TRBJ1-1 | NA | TRBV4-3 | CASSQISKSGAYAVENTEAFF | TGCGCCAGCAGCCAAATTAGTAAATCAGGGGCCTACGCGGTGGAAAACACTGAAGCTTTCTTT
TRBD1 | TRBJ1-1 | few | TRBV7-9 | CASRIQGGNTEAFF | TGTGCCAGCAGAATACAGGGGGGCAACACTGAAGCTTTCTTT
NA | TRBJ2-7 | NA | TRBV11-2 | CASSGVGRRGYEQYF | TGTGCCAGCAGCGGGGTGGGGCGGAGGGGCTACGAGCAGTACTTC
NA | TRBJ1-5 | NA | TRBV7-9 | CASSLGQYSNQPQHF | TGTGCCAGCAGCTTGGGACAATATAGCAATCAGCCCCAGCATTTT
NA | TRBJ2-3 | NA | TRBV7-2 | CASSPEGGRRLTQYF | TGTGCCAGCAGCCCAGAGGGGGGGCGTAGGCTTACGCAGTATTTT
NA | TRBJ2-7 | once | TRBV27 | CASSWGLAAYEQYF | TGTGCCAGCAGTTGGGGGTTAGCGGCCTACGAGCAGTACTTC
NA | TRBJ2-1 | NA | TRBV27 | CASSLDSGIDQFF | TGTGCCAGCAGTTTGGATAGCGGTATCGACCAGTTCTTC
TRBD1 | TRBJ2-6 | few | TRBV18 | CASSRVSPGQGSLTGANVLTF | TGTGCCAGCTCAAGGGTGTCCCCGGGACAGGGCTCCCTTACTGGGGCCAACGTCCTGACTTTC
NA | TRBJ2-1 | NA | TRBV7-8 | CASSSQGGGASSYNEQFF | TGTGCCAGCAGCTCACAGGGGGGAGGGGCGAGCTCCTACAATGAGCAGTTCTTC
TRBD1 | TRBJ2-7 | NA | TRBV6-5 | CASSPTGGASYEQYF | TGTGCCAGCAGCCCGACAGGGGGGGCCTCCTACGAGCAGTACTTC
NA | TRBJ1-1 | NA | TRBV6-6 | CASSDGANTEAFF | TGTGCCAGCAGTGACGGAGCGAACACTGAAGCTTTCTTT
NA | TRBJ1-4 | NA | TRBV7-9 | CASSLELTGPNEKLFF | TGTGCCAGCAGCCTAGAATTGACAGGTCCTAATGAAAAACTGTTTTTT
NA | TRBJ2-3 | NA | TRBV4-2 | CASSLREEDTQYF | TGTGCCAGCAGCCTGCGTGAAGAGGATACGCAGTATTTT
NA | TRBJ2-7 | once | TRBV13 | CASSLGGLGLEQYF | TGTGCCAGCAGCTTAGGTGGACTGGGCCTCGAGCAGTACTTC
TRBD1 | TRBJ1-2 | NA | TRBV9 | CASSHLGQEINYGYTF | TGTGCCAGCAGCCACTTGGGACAGGAGATTAACTATGGCTACACCTTC
NA | TRBJ1-1 | once | TRBV9 | CASSVGGATEAFF | TGTGCCAGCAGCGTAGGCGGGGCAACTGAAGCTTTCTTT
NA | TRBJ1-1 | NA | TRBV5-6 | CASSLGLAEAFF | TGTGCCAGCAGCTTGGGACTTGCGGAAGCTTTCTTT
NA | TRBJ1-4 | NA | TRBV6-5 | CASRGRGTNEKLFF | TGTGCCAGCAGGGGGAGGGGGACTAATGAAAAACTGTTTTTT
TRBD1 | TRBJ2-4 | NA | TRBV7-9 | CASSPGQNARNIQYF | TGTGCCAGCAGCCCGGGACAGAATGCTAGGAACATTCAGTACTTC
TRBD1 | TRBJ2-7 | NA | TRBV19 | CASSLSTGGEQYF | TGTGCCAGTAGCTTATCGACAGGGGGCGAGCAGTACTTC
TRBD1 | TRBJ2-7 | NA | TRBV27 | CASRASGQGLYEQYF | TGTGCCAGCAGAGCTTCGGGACAGGGTTTGTACGAGCAGTACTTC
NA | TRBJ1-2 | NA | TRBV2 | CASSDGLLYGYTF | TGTGCCAGCAGTGATGGCCTGCTCTATGGCTACACCTTC
NA | TRBJ1-2 | NA | TRBV30 | CAFREGSGYTF | TGTGCCTTTCGGGAAGGTAGTGGCTACACCTTC
TRBD2 | TRBJ2-5 | NA | TRBV7-2 | CASSHRLAEETQYF | TGTGCCAGCAGCCATCGACTAGCGGAAGAGACCCAGTACTTC
NA | TRBJ2-1 | NA | TRBV11-3 | CASSLSGVMDEQFF | TGTGCCAGCAGCTTATCGGGGGTGATGGATGAGCAGTTCTTC
NA | TRBJ2-1 | NA | TRBV14 | CASSQGLNNEQFF | TGTGCCAGCAGCCAGGGACTCAACAATGAGCAGTTCTTC
NA | TRBJ1-1 | NA | TRBV27 | CASSFKAGVQLGLTEAFF | TGTGCCAGCAGTTTTAAGGCAGGGGTTCAGCTCGGCCTCACTGAAGCTTTCTTT
TRBD2 | TRBJ2-3 | once | TRBV27 | CASSSTSGVLDTQYF | TGTGCCAGCAGTTCGACTAGCGGGGTTCTGGATACGCAGTATTTT
NA | TRBJ2-2 | NA | TRBV19 | CASTPGLSAGELFF | TGTGCCAGTACCCCGGGACTCTCCGCGGGGGAGCTGTTTTTT